This T cell receptor beta chain was documented in a study of human T cells and chemical hapten exposure. The V gene's germline CDR1 is MGHRA and CDR2 YSYEKL. CDR3 length equals 15 residues. Overall study findings and caveats: Expanded TCRs were compared with controls, and the expanded TCRs formed significantly more large CDR3 similarity clusters.

Comment on this clonotype: Its antigen remains unidentified.

TCRdb passed the RACE reads through MiXCR, listing each CDR3 protein once. The sample has 100,000 to 150,000 distinct CDR3 sequences, about 11% seen once; the top ten hold 2% to 2.5%. Time point meaning: patch test 3, about 24 weeks after DPC sensitization. Treatment here: therapeutic diphenylcyclopropenone sensitization with weekly scalp DPC. Only after blood had been drawn was each patch test applied. Material: whole blood, obtained in connection with sensitization to the hapten diphenylcyclopropenone (DPC). The V and J genes are TRBV4-1 and TRBJ1-5, with a weak D call TRBD1 (5 bases). The J call may be in error: the DNA end matches TRBJ2-3 better. The receptor was isolated from a woman between 50 and 59 years old with alopecia areata. Some clones in this sample may be carry-over from other donors' samples. CDR3 residues: CASSQDEAGSQPQYF. Here the CDR3 DNA reads TGCGCCAGCAGCCAAGATGAGGCAGGGTCTCAGCCCCAGTATTTT.